The next 29 T cell receptor beta chains were all read from a single sample in a study of T cell changes during pregnancy in multiple sclerosis. The repertoire was sequenced with immunoSEQ multiplex PCR; TCRdb's copy has only in-frame clones and lacks some. The table has 40,000 to 55,000 clones, over 80% seen once. The sample here was CD4+ T cells from peripheral blood mononuclear cells, taken in the third trimester of pregnancy. The receptor set was obtained from a female donor with multiple sclerosis, enrolled in a pregnancy study.

V usage is TRBV7-2 and J usage is TRBJ1-5; D remains unclear. V gave up 6 bases and J gave up 2 bases, with 11 bases separating them. The CDR3 is made up of 14 amino acids. Germline-derived CDR1 and CDR2 are SGHTA and FQGNSA. The CDR3 is CASSLSSGNQPQHF. Written as DNA, the CDR3 is TGTGCCAGCAGTCTCTCTAGTGGCAATCAGCCCCAGCATTTT.

V usage is TRBV4-1 and J usage is TRBJ2-7; 10 nucleotides agree with TRBD2. The CDR3 consists of 15 residues. The V segment lost 1 base and the J segment 7 bases; nucleotides outside the gene matches: 7. CDR1 is MGHRA, CDR2 YSYEKL, per germline. The CDR3 DNA follows: TGCGCCAGCAGCCAAGTGGGCCTAGCGGGGGTAGAGCAGTACTTC. Protein: CASSQVGLAGVEQYF.

This chain joins TRBV5-8 and TRBJ2-1, with D perhaps matching TRBD1 (5 bases). Germline V gene sequence: CDR1 SGHTS, CDR2 YDEGEE. The CDR3 is 16 amino acids. V gave up 1 base and J gave up 0 bases, with 11 bases separating them. The CDR3 region is CASSLFRVSSYNEQFF. In nucleotides, the CDR3 is TGTGCCAGCAGCTTGTTCAGGGTGTCCTCCTACAATGAGCAGTTCTTC.

This clone has just one count. The rearrangement joins TRBV4-3 to TRBJ2-3; 9 nucleotides match TRBD1. Germline V lookup: CDR1 LGHNA, CDR2 YSLEER. J gave up 6 bases and V 2 bases, and 15 bases lay outside the gene matches. CDR3 size: 18 residues. In DNA, the CDR3 is TGCGCCAGCAGCCAAAAAGAAGGGAGGGGACAGGGCCCCGATACGCAGTATTTT. This codes for CASSQKEGRGQGPDTQYF.

The CDR3 sequence: CASSRAGGGNTIYF. In nucleotides, the CDR3 is TGTGCCAGCAGCCGCGCGGGGGGGGGAAACACCATATATTTT. The chain is built from TRBV6-5 and TRBJ1-3; perhaps TRBD1 as D (5 bases). The CDR3 length is 14 residues. In germline, CDR1 is MNHEY, CDR2 SVGAGI. The germline V and J ends were trimmed by 6 bases and 4 bases, with 13 bases remaining between them.

This clone occurred a few times. This rearrangement joins TRBV18 to TRBJ1-4; TRBD1 agrees at 9 bases. Germline V lookup: CDR1 KGHSH, CDR2 LQKENI. The J segment lost 7 bases and the V segment lost 1 base, leaving 7 bases of the junction unmatched. The CDR3 covers 16 residues. The CDR3 protein is CASSPHRGPPFEKLFF. In DNA, the CDR3 is TGTGCCAGCTCACCACACAGGGGGCCCCCGTTTGAAAAACTGTTTTTT.

The V and J genes are TRBV19 and TRBJ2-7; 10 bases are shared with TRBD1. With 3 bases clipped from V and 2 bases from J, the junction kept 1 base outside the gene matches. The V gene's germline CDR1 is LNHDA and CDR2 SQIVND (reference sequence). This CDR3 has 14 residues. The CDR3 bases are TGTGCCAGTAGTATGACAGGGGGCCCCTACGAGCAGTACTTC. Translation: CASSMTGGPYEQYF.

The gene calls are TRBV6-5 and TRBJ2-5; 7 bases match TRBD1. V trimming: 5 bases; J trimming: 1 base; junction bases outside the gene matches: 7. This CDR3 region has 15 residues. Germline-derived CDR1 and CDR2 are MNHEY and SVGAGI. The CDR3 nucleotides are TGTGCCAGCAGTCAACCGAGGACAGGCCAAGAGACCCAGTACTTC. Its protein is CASSQPRTGQETQYF.

The chain is built from TRBV7-7 and TRBJ1-4; no clear D. The CDR3 is 16 amino acids. V was pared by 5 bases and J by 0 bases, with 13 bases between. The germline V gene has CDR1 SSHAT and CDR2 FNYEAQ (reference sequence). Here the CDR3 DNA reads TGTGCCAGCAGCCATACTCAAAGAGCAACTAATGAAAAACTGTTTTTT. Translating gives CASSHTQRATNEKLFF.

This chain uses TRBV4-1 with TRBJ2-4; tentatively, D is TRBD1 (6 bases). The germline V and J ends were trimmed by 2 bases and 0 bases, with 17 bases remaining between them. Germline V gene lookup returns CDR1 MGHRA and CDR2 YSYEKL. CDR3 length equals 18 residues. CDR3 sequence: CASSQPARTVIAKNIQYF. The DNA of the CDR3 is TGCGCCAGCAGCCAACCAGCAAGGACAGTCATAGCCAAAAACATTCAGTACTTC.

The V and J genes are TRBV15 and TRBJ1-6; possibly TRBD1 for D (5 bases). The germline V and J ends were trimmed by 4 bases and 9 bases, with 10 bases remaining between them. This CDR3 is built from 13 residues. Germline CDR1 reads LNHNV; CDR2 reads YYDKDF (reference sequence). The CDR3: CATSIPGGSPLHF. Here the CDR3 DNA reads TGTGCCACCAGCATCCCCGGGGGTTCACCCCTCCACTTT.

J is TRBJ1-6 and V is TRBV7-9, with D hard to call. Germline V gene data show CDR1 as SEHNR and CDR2 as FQNEAQ (reference sequence). Trimming stripped 3 bases from V and 5 bases from J, with 8 bases between. The CDR3 runs 14 residues. The CDR3 reads CASSLESDNSPLHF. The CDR3 region has the DNA TGTGCCAGCAGCTTGGAGTCGGATAATTCACCCCTCCACTTT.

The rearrangement uses TRBV29-1 and TRBJ2-1; 12 bases align to TRBD2. The CDR3 consists of 13 residues. V was pared by 6 bases and J by 3 bases, with 0 bases of the junction left unmatched. Germline-derived CDR1 and CDR2 are SQVTM and ANQGSEA. The CDR3 reads CSVGLAGYNEQFF. DNA of the CDR3: TGCAGCGTGGGACTAGCGGGCTACAATGAGCAGTTCTTC.

V is TRBV9 and J is TRBJ2-2; D perhaps matches TRBD2 (5 bases). The CDR3 contains 15 residues. V gave up 0 bases and J gave up 5 bases, with 11 bases separating them. The V gene's germline CDR1 is SGDLS and CDR2 YYNGEE. CDR3 nucleotide sequence: TGTGCCAGCAGCGTAGTGGGGAGAGGAACCGGGGAGCTGTTTTTT. Encoded protein: CASSVVGRGTGELFF.

The chain joins TRBV18 to TRBJ1-1, with 8 bases that match TRBD1. The CDR3 spans 15 residues. The V and J ends lost 6 bases and 1 base, in that order; junction bases with no gene match: 7. CDR1 KGHSH and CDR2 LQKENI come from the germline V gene. The CDR3 nucleotides are TGTGCCAGCTCTCCAGGGGGCGGCTGGAACACTGAAGCTTTCTTT. It codes for CASSPGGGWNTEAFF. The full variable domain, with the rest looked up from reference TRBV18 and TRBJ1-1, is NAGVMQNPRHLVRRRGQEARLRCSPMKGHSHVYWYRQLPEEGLKFMVYLQKENIIDESGMPKERFSAEFPKEGPSILRIQQVVRGDSAAYFCASSPGGGWNTEAFFGQGTRLTVV.

The J gene is TRBJ1-5, the V gene TRBV6-5; tentative D call: TRBD1 (5 bases). The CDR3 sequence is 15 residues long. Trimming shortened V by 0 bases and J by 2 bases, and 8 bases separated the two germline ends. In germline, CDR1 is MNHEY, CDR2 SVGAGI. The chain's CDR3 is CASSYSGGGNQPQHF. The CDR3 bases are TGTGCCAGCAGTTACTCGGGGGGGGGCAATCAGCCCCAGCATTTT.

The rearrangement joins TRBV7-2 to TRBJ2-7; D unclear. Per germline, CDR1 SGHTA and CDR2 FQGNSA. Trimming took 0 bases from V and 4 from J, leaving 4 bases between them. CDR3 size: 12 residues. CDR3 coding DNA: TGTGCCAGCAGCTTAGCCTTGTACGAGCAGTACTTC. Residues: CASSLALYEQYF.

This chain links TRBV20-1 with TRBJ1-1; perhaps TRBD1 as D (6 bases). Trimming shortened V by 7 bases and J by 1 base, and 7 bases separated the two germline ends. Per the germline V gene, CDR1 is DFQATT and CDR2 is SNEGSKA (reference sequence). The CDR3 is 11 residues long. Written as DNA, the CDR3 is TGCAGTGGGGGGCCGAACACTGAAGCTTTCTTT. Translated, it gives CSGGPNTEAFF.

The chain carries TRBV27 and TRBJ2-7, with a weak D call TRBD1 (6 bases). Germline assignment: CDR1 MNHEY and CDR2 SMNVEV (reference sequence). Trimming shortened V by 7 bases and J by 0 bases, and 13 bases separated the two germline ends. CDR3 size: 14 residues. In DNA form, the CDR3 reads TGTGCCAGCATAGGAACAGGGAACTCCTACGAGCAGTACTTC. This translates into CASIGTGNSYEQYF.

The chain has TRBV7-3 and TRBJ1-1; 7 bases align to TRBD1. The germline V gene has CDR1 SGHTA and CDR2 FQGTGA. J gave up 10 bases and V 5 bases, and 10 bases lay outside the gene matches. CDR3 length: 13 residues. The CDR3 region has the DNA TGTGCCAGCAGCCCCTACAGGGGAGGTTCAGCTTTCTTT. It is translated as CASSPYRGGSAFF.

V is TRBV6-5 and J is TRBJ1-6, with 10 bases that match TRBD1. Germline lookup yields CDR1 MNHEY and CDR2 SVGAGI. The CDR3 has 14 residues. V lost 6 bases and J lost 5; bases outside the gene matches: 1. The CDR3 sequence: CASRGTGDNSPLHF. CDR3 coding DNA: TGTGCCAGCAGAGGGACAGGGGATAATTCACCCCTCCACTTT.

This clone appeared a few times. J is TRBJ2-1 and V is TRBV6-1, with D possibly TRBD1 on 6 matching bases. Between the trimmed V and J ends, which lost 7 bases and 4 bases, there was a span of 11 bases. Germline V gives CDR1 MNHNS, CDR2 SASEGT. The CDR3 covers 13 residues. The CDR3 protein is CASTGQIYNEQFF. The DNA of the CDR3 is TGTGCCAGCACTGGACAGATATACAATGAGCAGTTCTTC.

The CDR3 spells CASSQGTHSNQPQHF. The CDR3 nucleotides read TGTGCCAGCAGTCAGGGGACCCACAGCAATCAGCCCCAGCATTTT. The chain recombines TRBV6-1 with TRBJ1-5, with a tentative D call TRBD1 (6 bases). The CDR3 length is 15 residues. V lost 5 bases, J lost 1 base, and 12 bases lay in between. Germline V gene lookup returns CDR1 MNHNS and CDR2 SASEGT.

The chain has TRBV10-3 and TRBJ1-1, with D hard to call. Germline V CDR1 and CDR2: ENHRY, SYGVKD. Trimming took 3 bases from V and 6 from J, leaving 5 bases between them. The CDR3 extends over 11 amino acids. DNA for the CDR3: TGTGCCATCAGTGACAGGTCTGAAGCTTTCTTT. This translates into CAISDRSEAFF.

The sample holds one count of this clone. The rearrangement joins TRBV5-4 to TRBJ2-7; 9 bases line up with TRBD2. The CDR3 runs to 14 residues. Germline-derived CDR1 and CDR2 are SGHNT and YYREEE (reference sequence). The junction had 4 bases not matched to a gene; V was cut back by 0 bases and J by 6 bases. The CDR3 region has the DNA TGTGCCAGCAGCTTGGGCGGGGGGGAGGGCGAGCAGTACTTC. Translation gives CASSLGGGEGEQYF.

The rearrangement links TRBV19 to TRBJ2-7, with D possibly being TRBD1 (5 bases). The V and J ends lost 4 bases and 5 bases respectively, with 12 bases between them. Germline V CDR1 and CDR2: LNHDA, SQIVND (reference sequence). The CDR3 runs 13 residues. CDR3 coding DNA: TGTGCCAGTAGTACCTCAGGGCTCGACGAGCAGTACTTC. Encoded protein: CASSTSGLDEQYF.

The chain joins TRBV11-3 to TRBJ2-1, with 16 bases fitting TRBD2. The CDR3 runs to 18 residues. The ends lost 5 bases at V and 9 bases at J; junction bases unmatched: 13. From germline, CDR1 is SGHNT and CDR2 YENEEA. The CDR3 DNA reads as TGTGCCAGCAGCCAGGGACTAGCGGGGGGGCTAAACTTTCCTGAGCAGTTCTTC. It specifies CASSQGLAGGLNFPEQFF.

Comments on this clone: The same CDR3 arises from other DNA sequences in this sample as well. V usage is TRBV7-2 and J usage is TRBJ1-5; D may be TRBD1 (5 bases). Deletions cut 3 bases from V and 4 bases from J, with 7 bases between. Germline assignment: CDR1 SGHTA and CDR2 FQGNSA. The CDR3 contains 13 residues. CDR3 protein: CASSLRGNQPQHF. As DNA, the CDR3 is TGTGCCAGCAGCTTGCGGGGGAATCAGCCCCAGCATTTT.

The V and J genes are TRBV7-3 and TRBJ2-1, with 10 bases that match TRBD2. The length of the CDR3 is 16 residues. Germline V gives CDR1 SGHTA, CDR2 FQGTGA. V shed 5 bases, J shed 3 bases, and the junction held 7 bases outside the gene matches. In nucleotides, the CDR3 is TGTGCCAGCAGCCCCCCCGGGACTAGCGACTACAATGAGCAGTTCTTC. It codes for CASSPPGTSDYNEQFF. Together with reference TRBV7-3 and TRBJ2-1, the CDR3 gives the full variable domain: GAGVSQTPSNKVTEKGKYVELRCDPISGHTALYWYRQSLGQGPEFLIYFQGTGAADDSGLPNDRFFAVRPEGSVSTLKIQRTERGDSAVYLCASSPPGTSDYNEQFFGPGTRLTVL.